This entry describes one T cell receptor beta chain. Its antigen is undetermined. The data belong to a study of vaccination and CD4 T cells after COVID-19. Noted treatment: roughly nine-day PBMC culture with coronavirus spike peptide pools or control peptides (ViraFEST assay). Trimming took 10 bases from V and 12 from J; bases not matched to a gene: 13. The V gene's germline CDR1 is SNHLY and CDR2 FYNNEI. This CDR3 region has 14 residues. The Oncomine TCR Beta short-read assay was what sequenced the DNA obtained from cultured CD4+ T cells. TCRdb analysed the PCR reads with MiXCR anew, one entry per CDR3 protein. The sample holds about 6,300 distinct CDR3 sequences, roughly 68% seen once.

Sequenced material: CD4+ T cells from blood, cultured in vitro. V gene TRBV2 combines with J gene TRBJ1-6, with 9 bases matching TRBD1. This receptor was identified in a human donor who had recovered from COVID-19. CDR3 sequence reads: CATSGTGSVGPLHF. CDR3 sequence (DNA): TGTGCCACCTCGGGGACAGGGTCGGTAGGACCCCTCCACTTT.